The clone carrying this T cell receptor (beta chain) showed up just a few times. The target antigen is unknown. Cultured CD4+ T-cell DNA underwent Oncomine TCR Beta short-read sequencing. TCRdb reprocessed the PCR reads with MiXCR, giving one entry per CDR3 protein. The sample contains 11,000 to 15,000 distinct CDR3 sequences, approximately 24% of which appear only once. The CDR3 is 14 amino acids. Germline CDR1 and CDR2: MNHNS and SASEGT. Unmatched junction bases numbered 4, after V lost 7 bases and J lost 2 bases. The sample belongs to a study of vaccination and CD4 T cells after COVID-19. Study-wide background: Median draw time for post-COVID samples was about 100 days post-diagnosis (range 35 to 161). The study's findings and limits: It was found that, in convalescent patients, 304 of 307 vaccine-specific clones were spike mono-reactive.

Sample treatment: approximately 9-day PBMC culture with coronavirus spike peptide pools or control peptides (ViraFEST assay). The source is a human donor who had recovered from COVID-19. The chain uses TRBV6-1 and TRBJ2-7; 11 bases match TRBD2. Sample: CD4+ T cells from blood, cultured in vitro, taken after SARS-CoV-2 vaccination. The CDR3 DNA sequence: TGTGCCAGCACCCTTAGCGGGAGGGCCTACGAGCAGTACTTC. Protein sequence: CASTLSGRAYEQYF.